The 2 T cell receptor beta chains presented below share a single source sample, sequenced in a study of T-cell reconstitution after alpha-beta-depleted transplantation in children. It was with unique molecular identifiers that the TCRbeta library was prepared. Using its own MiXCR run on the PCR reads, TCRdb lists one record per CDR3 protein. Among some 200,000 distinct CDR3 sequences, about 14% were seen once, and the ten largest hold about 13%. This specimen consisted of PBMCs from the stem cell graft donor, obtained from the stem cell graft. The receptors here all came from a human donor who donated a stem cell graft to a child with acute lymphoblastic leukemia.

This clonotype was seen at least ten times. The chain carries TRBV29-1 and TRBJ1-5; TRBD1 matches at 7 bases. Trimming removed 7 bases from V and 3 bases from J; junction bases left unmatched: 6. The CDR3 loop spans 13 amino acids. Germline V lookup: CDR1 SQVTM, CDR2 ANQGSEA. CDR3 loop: CSAQGQHNQPQHF. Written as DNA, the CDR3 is TGCAGCGCCCAGGGACAGCACAATCAGCCCCAGCATTTT.

This CDR3 is CAVGDRANQPQHF. CDR3 in DNA: TGTGCCGTTGGGGACAGAGCCAATCAGCCCCAGCATTTT. The chain combines TRBV19 with TRBJ1-5, with 7 bases lining up with TRBD1. V shed 11 bases and J 3 bases; nucleotides not matched to a gene: 7. CDR1 LNHDA and CDR2 SQIVND come from the germline V gene (reference sequence). The CDR3 is made up of 13 amino acids.